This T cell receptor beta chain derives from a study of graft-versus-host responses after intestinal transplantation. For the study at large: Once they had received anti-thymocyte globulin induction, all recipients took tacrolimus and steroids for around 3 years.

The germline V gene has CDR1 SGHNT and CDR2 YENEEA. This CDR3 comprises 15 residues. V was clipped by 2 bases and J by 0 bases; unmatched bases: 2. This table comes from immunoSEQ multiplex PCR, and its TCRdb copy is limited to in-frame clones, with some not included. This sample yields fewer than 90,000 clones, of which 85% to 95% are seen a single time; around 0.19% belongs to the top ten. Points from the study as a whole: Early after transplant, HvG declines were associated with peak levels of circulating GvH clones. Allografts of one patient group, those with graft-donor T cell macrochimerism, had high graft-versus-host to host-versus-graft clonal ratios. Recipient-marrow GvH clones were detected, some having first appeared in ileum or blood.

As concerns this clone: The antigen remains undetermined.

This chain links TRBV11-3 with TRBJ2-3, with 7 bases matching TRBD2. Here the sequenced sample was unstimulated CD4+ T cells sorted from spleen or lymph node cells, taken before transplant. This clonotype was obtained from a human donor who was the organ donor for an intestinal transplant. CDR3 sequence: CASSLSSGSTDTQYF. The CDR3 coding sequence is TGTGCCAGCAGCTTAAGTAGCGGGAGCACAGATACGCAGTATTTT.